In this sample, the clone carrying this T cell receptor (beta chain) turned up a few times. Data came from immunoSEQ multiplex PCR; TCRdb stores just in-frame clones and leaves some out. Altogether about 80,000 clones are present, approximately 92% being singletons, with the ten largest covering approximately 5%. This entry belongs to a study of OX40 agonist ivuxolimab in advanced cancers. Study as a whole: Participants averaged about 60 years of age (range roughly 23 to 80) and were roughly 80% male. Partial responses were observed in three patients, of whom one had hepatocellular carcinoma and two had cutaneous melanoma.

The CDR3 loop spans 12 amino acids. CDR1 is LNHDA, CDR2 SQIVND, per germline (reference sequence). With 7 bases clipped from V and 13 bases from J, the junction kept 12 bases outside the gene matches. The sequencing used CD4+ or CD8+ T cells sorted from blood, collected in a trial of the OX40 agonist ivuxolimab. The TCR originated in an adult with an advanced solid tumor such as melanoma, head and neck, liver or kidney cancer. V is TRBV19 and J is TRBJ1-1; the match to TRBD1 covers 7 bases. CDR3 region: CASTSLDRSLFF. The DNA of the CDR3 is TGTGCCAGTACCTCCCTGGACAGGAGTCTTTTCTTT.